This T cell receptor beta chain stems from a study of T cell repertoires in cytomegalovirus infection. General study findings and limits: Public TCR beta family frequency separated CMV-and-HLA carriers, including in an independent cohort.

This clonotype has a handful of counts. Antigen unknown. MiXCR was run by TCRdb on the reads, yielding one entry per CDR3 protein. The sample records approximately 770,000 distinct CDR3 sequences, just under 30% being singletons. CDR1 is MNHEY and CDR2 is SMNVEV in the germline V gene (reference sequence). Trimming stripped 5 bases from V and 5 bases from J, with 12 bases between. This CDR3 contains 14 residues. The chain links TRBV27 to TRBJ2-2, with D tentatively TRBD1 (6 bases). The sample was cultured CD8+ T cells from PBMCs, taken from culture after CMV antigen stimulation. The clonotype was recovered from a human donor in good health (CMV status not recorded). Some clones in this sample may be carry-over from other donors' samples. This chain's CDR3 is CASSPPQGTGELFF. Written as DNA, the CDR3 is TGTGCCAGCAGTCCACCCCAGGGGACCGGGGAGCTGTTTTTT.